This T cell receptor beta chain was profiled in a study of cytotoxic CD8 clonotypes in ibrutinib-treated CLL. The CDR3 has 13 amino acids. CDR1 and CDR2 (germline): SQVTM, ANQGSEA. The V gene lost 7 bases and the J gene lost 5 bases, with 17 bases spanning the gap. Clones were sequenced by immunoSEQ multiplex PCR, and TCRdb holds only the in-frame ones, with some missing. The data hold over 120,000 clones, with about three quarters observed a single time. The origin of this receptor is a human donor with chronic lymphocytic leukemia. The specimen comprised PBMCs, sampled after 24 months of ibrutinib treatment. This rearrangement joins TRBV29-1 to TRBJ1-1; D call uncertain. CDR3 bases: TGCAGCGCCCGGGGTCTTTCGGGGACTGAAGCTTTCTTT. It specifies CSARGLSGTEAFF.